This T cell receptor beta chain was sequenced for a study of T cells in Graves' hyperthyroidism and ophthalmopathy. The sample holds many counts of this clonotype. TCR beta CDR3 sequences were amplified from RNA transcripts. When the TCR CDR3 underwent first-round RT-PCR, the HTBI primer set was used. A single record per CDR3 protein comes from TCRdb applying MiXCR to the multiplex PCR reads. The data show about 600,000 distinct CDR3 sequences, 14% seen once. The V end was cut by 2 bases, the J end by 11 bases, with 19 bases between. The CDR3 runs 15 residues. CDR1 and CDR2 from the germline V gene are SGHVS and FQNEAQ. In the ophthalmopathy cohort, Clinical Activity Score was at least 3, NOSPECS grade at least 4, and duration under 3 months.

The V and J genes are TRBV7-8 and TRBJ1-5; D remains unclear. The sample taken for sequencing was blood. This clonotype was sampled from a woman between 18 and 29 years old with Graves' ophthalmopathy. CDR3 DNA sequence: TGTGCCAGCAGCTTATTCGGGCTCCCTCAGCGAGCCCAGCATTTT. Translated, it gives CASSLFGLPQRAQHF.